These T cell receptor beta chains were read from a single sample in a study of CD8 T cells in Susac syndrome. TCRdb reprocessed the immunoSEQ multiplex PCR reads with MiXCR, giving one entry per CDR3 protein. The sample lists 130,000 or so distinct CDR3 sequences; roughly 89% were seen once. Sequenced: CD8+ T cells from PBMCs. Receptors were obtained from a human donor with multiple sclerosis. Each CDR3 is given with its conserved first and last residue. D genes are given only for firm matches. Not every row has a clone size; where given, it reads once, few, many or a size class.

NA	TRBV3-1	TRBJ2-4	NA	13	TGTGCCAGCAGCCAAGAACAGGCGGGGATTCAGTACTTC	CASSQEQAGIQYF
NA	TRBV29-1	TRBJ1-1	NA	10	TGCAGCGTTGAAGATCGGTCGGCTTTCTTT	CSVEDRSAFF
NA	TRBV19	TRBJ1-5	TRBD1	13	TGTGCCAGTAGTACACAGGGGAATCAGCCCCAGCATTTT	CASSTQGNQPQHF
NA	TRBV10-1	TRBJ2-1	NA	13	TGCGCCAGCAGTGAGTCGACGGGAAATGAGCAGTTCTTC	CASSESTGNEQFF
once	TRBV6-6	TRBJ2-1	TRBD2	15	TGTGCCAGCAGTTACGGTAGCGGGGCCTACAATGAGCAGTTCTTC	CASSYGSGAYNEQFF
NA	TRBV9	TRBJ2-1	TRBD2	17	TGTGCCAGCAGCGTAGCTAGCGGGGCTTCCTCCTACAATGAGCAGTTCTTC	CASSVASGASSYNEQFF
NA	TRBV24-1	TRBJ2-1	TRBD1	13	TGTGCCACCAGGGGGACAGGGCGGGATGAGCAGTTCTTC	CATRGTGRDEQFF
NA	TRBV11-2	TRBJ2-7	TRBD1	15	TGTGCCAGCAGCTTGCTTTCAGGACAGGTAAACGAGCAGTACTTC	CASSLLSGQVNEQYF
NA	TRBV7-8	TRBJ2-7	NA	14	TGTGCCAGCAGCTCTCAGGGGGGAGGTTACGAGCAGTACTTC	CASSSQGGGYEQYF
once	TRBV15	TRBJ1-1	NA	17	TGTGCCACCAGCAGAGATTCTGCGGCCTCCTTGATGACTGAAGCTTTCTTT	CATSRDSAASLMTEAFF
NA	TRBV7-6	TRBJ2-2	NA	18	TGTGCCAGCAGCTTAGACCCGGAAGCAGGGTTGGGCACCGGGGAGCTGTTTTTT	CASSLDPEAGLGTGELFF
NA	TRBV3-1	TRBJ1-2	NA	12	TGTGCCAGCAGCCATGTCCGGGAGGGGATCGCCTTC	CASSHVREGIAF